The T cell receptor beta chain described here comes from a study of blood T cell repertoires in COVID-19 (TCRdb year 2020). Broadly, across the study: Collaborator samples came from the United States, Italy and Spain and covered acute and convalescent phases of COVID-19. Subjects who had been exposed to COVID-19, were actively infected with it, or had recovered from it provided the deeply sampled blood TCRbeta repertoires that made up the dataset. The samples were drawn from two sources: the first 160 participants of the ongoing ImmuneRACE study, and over 950 subjects contributed by 6 global collaborators. The material from the prospective study consisted of cDNA or gDNA derived from T cells, B-cell-depleted T cells, or PBMCs. A freely available public database, intended as a resource for researchers studying the immune response to SARS-CoV-2, is where the repertoires were released. HLA class I and class II types, where available, came from metadata supplied by the sample provider rather than from assay-based typing. The sample metadata nearly always contained a de-identified subject ID, COVID-19 status, age in years and sex.

With respect to this clone: Which antigen it targets is not known. No base quality values were provided; no much bigger clone lies one nucleotide off.

The immunoSEQ Assay, a bias-controlled multiplex PCR, was used to amplify TCRbeta CDR3 regions from genomic DNA. As for the original processing: Nucleated cell counts per sample were estimated from amplification of reference gene primers within the assay. To quantify the absolute abundance of each unique TCRbeta CDR3 rearrangement, sequence reads were collapsed and filtered. For each sample, productive Simpson clonality was calculated by taking the square root of Simpson's diversity index across productive rearrangements. TCRdb provides this immuneACCESS table in a form limited to in-frame rearrangements. Some clones are lacking; in checked studies, under half of them reflect an unresolved V gene, and why the rest are absent is not known. V and J calls and clone size follow that table, whereas D and trimming were derived from the DNA. A total of about 49,000 clones appear in this sample, under 70% of them only once. The top ten clonotypes cover 8.5% to 9% of the sample.

The investigation overall reported the following: The amount of clinical and demographic metadata varied by source and participant and was provided uncurated.

The CDR3 has 15 amino acids, counting the end cysteine and phenylalanine. Only the CDR3 region is kept as DNA, spanning 45 bases read in frame from base 1. Trimmed from V: 2 bases; trimmed from J: 7 bases; junction bases lacking a gene match: 8. CDR1 is given as SGHAT and CDR2 as FQDESV, both from the germline V gene (reference sequence). The collaborating institutions used their own protocols to collect whole blood in K2EDTA tubes. For TCRbeta analysis, collaborators shipped samples in one of three forms: frozen whole blood, isolated PBMCs, or DNA extracted from either of those sample types. Here the chain combines TRBV11-1 and TRBJ2-5, with TRBD2 identical over 9 junction bases. Sequences were obtained from peripheral blood. The sequence was collected from a woman between 65 and 79 years old with acute or convalescent COVID-19. Here is the DNA: TGTGCCAGCAGCTTAACTAGCGGGTCCGCCGGGACCCAGTACTTC. Its translation is CASSLTSGSAGTQYF.